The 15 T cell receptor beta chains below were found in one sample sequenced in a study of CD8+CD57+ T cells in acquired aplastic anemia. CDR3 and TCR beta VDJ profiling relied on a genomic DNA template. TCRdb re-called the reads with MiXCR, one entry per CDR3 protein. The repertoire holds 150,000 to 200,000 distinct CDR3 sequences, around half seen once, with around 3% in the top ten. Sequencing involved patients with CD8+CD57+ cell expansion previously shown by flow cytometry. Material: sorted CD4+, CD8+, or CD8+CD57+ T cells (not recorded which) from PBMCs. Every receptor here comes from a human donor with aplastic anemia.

The CDR3 DNA reads as TGTGCCACCAGCAGAGAGGGACAGGGTCTTAGCTACACCTTC. It translates to CATSREGQGLSYTF. This chain links TRBV15 with TRBJ1-2, with TRBD1 identical over 9 bases. Germline loops: CDR1 LNHNV, CDR2 YYDKDF (reference sequence). V shed 0 bases and J 9 bases; nucleotides not matched to a gene: 5. The CDR3 runs 14 residues.

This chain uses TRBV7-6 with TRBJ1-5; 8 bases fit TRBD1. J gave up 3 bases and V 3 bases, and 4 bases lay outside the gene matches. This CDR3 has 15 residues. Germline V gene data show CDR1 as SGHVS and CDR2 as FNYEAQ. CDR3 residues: CASSLTGAINQPQHF. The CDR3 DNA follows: TGTGCCAGCAGCTTGACAGGGGCCATCAATCAGCCCCAGCATTTT.

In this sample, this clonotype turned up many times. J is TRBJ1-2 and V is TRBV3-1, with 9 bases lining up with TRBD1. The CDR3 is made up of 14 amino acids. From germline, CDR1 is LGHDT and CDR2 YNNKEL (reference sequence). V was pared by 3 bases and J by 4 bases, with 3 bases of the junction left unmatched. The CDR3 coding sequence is TGTGCCAGCAGCCAGGGACAGGGACGCTATGGCTACACCTTC. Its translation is CASSQGQGRYGYTF.

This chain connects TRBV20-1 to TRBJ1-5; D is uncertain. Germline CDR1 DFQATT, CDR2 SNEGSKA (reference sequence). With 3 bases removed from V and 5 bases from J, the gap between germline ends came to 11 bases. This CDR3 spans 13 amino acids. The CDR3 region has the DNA TGCAGTGCTAGCGACAAGGAGTATCAGCCCCAGCATTTT. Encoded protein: CSASDKEYQPQHF.

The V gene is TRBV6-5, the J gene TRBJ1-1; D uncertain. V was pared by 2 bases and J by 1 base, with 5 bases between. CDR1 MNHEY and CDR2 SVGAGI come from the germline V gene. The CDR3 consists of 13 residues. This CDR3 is CASSYGRNTEAFF. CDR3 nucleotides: TGTGCCAGCAGTTACGGCAGGAACACTGAAGCTTTCTTT.

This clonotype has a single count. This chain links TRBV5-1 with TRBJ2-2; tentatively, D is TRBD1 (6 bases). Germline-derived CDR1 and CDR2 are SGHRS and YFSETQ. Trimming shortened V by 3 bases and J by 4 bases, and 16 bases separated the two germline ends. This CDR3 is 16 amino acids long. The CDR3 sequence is CASSSQQGWVTGELFF. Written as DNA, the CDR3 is TGCGCCAGCAGCTCGCAACAGGGTTGGGTCACCGGGGAGCTGTTTTTT.

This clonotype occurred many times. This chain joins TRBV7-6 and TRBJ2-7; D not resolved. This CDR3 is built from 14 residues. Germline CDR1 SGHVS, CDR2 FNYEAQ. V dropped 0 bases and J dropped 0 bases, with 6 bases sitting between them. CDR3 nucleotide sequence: TGTGCCAGCAGCTTAGCATCAGCCTCCTACGAGCAGTACTTC. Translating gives CASSLASASYEQYF.

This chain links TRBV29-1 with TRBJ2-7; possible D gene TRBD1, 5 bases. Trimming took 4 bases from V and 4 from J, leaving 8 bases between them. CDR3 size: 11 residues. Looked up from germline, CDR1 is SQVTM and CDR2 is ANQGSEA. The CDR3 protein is CSVGQLYEQYF. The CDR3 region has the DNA TGCAGCGTTGGACAGTTATACGAGCAGTACTTC.

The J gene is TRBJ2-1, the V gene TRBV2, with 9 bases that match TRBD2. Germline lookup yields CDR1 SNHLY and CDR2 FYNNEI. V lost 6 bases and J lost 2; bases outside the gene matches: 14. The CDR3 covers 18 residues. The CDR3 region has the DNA TGTGCCAGCAGGCAACGCGGGGGGGAGGGGTGGACCTACAATGAGCAGTTCTTC. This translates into CASRQRGGEGWTYNEQFF.

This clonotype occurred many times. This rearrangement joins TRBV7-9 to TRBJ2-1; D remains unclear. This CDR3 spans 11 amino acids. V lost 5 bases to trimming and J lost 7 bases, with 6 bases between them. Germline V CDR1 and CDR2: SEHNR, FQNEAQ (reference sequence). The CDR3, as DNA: TGTGCCAGCAGCACCACTAATGAGCAGTTCTTC. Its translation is CASSTTNEQFF. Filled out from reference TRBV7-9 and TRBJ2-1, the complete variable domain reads DTGVSQNPRHKITKRGQNVTFRCDPISEHNRLYWYRQTLGQGPEFLTYFQNEAQLEKSRLLSDRFSAERPKGSFSTLEIQRTEQGDSAMYLCASSTTNEQFFGPGTRLTVL.

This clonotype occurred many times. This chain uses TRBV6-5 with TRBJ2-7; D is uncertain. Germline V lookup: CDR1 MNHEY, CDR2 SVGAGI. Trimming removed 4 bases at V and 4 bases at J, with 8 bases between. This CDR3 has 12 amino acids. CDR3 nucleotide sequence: TGTGCCAGCAGTTCGAAAGGGTACGAGCAGTACTTC. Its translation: CASSSKGYEQYF.

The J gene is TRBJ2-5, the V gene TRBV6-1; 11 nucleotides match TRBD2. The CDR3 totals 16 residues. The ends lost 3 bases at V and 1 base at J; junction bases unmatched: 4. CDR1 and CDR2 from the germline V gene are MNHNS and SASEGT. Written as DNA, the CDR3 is TGTGCCAGCAGTGATACCGGGACTAGCGGCCAAGAGACCCAGTACTTC. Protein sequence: CASSDTGTSGQETQYF.

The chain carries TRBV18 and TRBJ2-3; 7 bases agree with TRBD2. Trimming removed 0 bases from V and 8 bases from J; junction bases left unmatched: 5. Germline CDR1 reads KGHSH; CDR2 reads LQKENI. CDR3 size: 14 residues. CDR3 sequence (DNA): TGTGCCAGCTCACCACCGACAGAGCGGGGTACGCAGTATTTT. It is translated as CASSPPTERGTQYF.

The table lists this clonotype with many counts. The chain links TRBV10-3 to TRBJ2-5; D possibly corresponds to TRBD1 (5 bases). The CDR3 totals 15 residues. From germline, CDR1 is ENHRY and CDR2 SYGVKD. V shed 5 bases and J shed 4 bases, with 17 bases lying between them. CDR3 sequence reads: CAISQGSQGPETQYF. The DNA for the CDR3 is TGTGCCATCAGTCAGGGTTCGCAGGGCCCAGAGACCCAGTACTTC.

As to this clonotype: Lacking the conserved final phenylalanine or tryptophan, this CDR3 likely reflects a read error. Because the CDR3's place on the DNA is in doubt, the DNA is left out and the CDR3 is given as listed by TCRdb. The CDR3 region is CASSLEAG. The chain uses TRBV7-2 and TRBJ2-1; the DNA was not used to check the table's D call, TRBD2. The CDR3 is 8 residues long, counting both termini. The germline CDR1 and CDR2 sequences are SGHTA and FQGNSA.